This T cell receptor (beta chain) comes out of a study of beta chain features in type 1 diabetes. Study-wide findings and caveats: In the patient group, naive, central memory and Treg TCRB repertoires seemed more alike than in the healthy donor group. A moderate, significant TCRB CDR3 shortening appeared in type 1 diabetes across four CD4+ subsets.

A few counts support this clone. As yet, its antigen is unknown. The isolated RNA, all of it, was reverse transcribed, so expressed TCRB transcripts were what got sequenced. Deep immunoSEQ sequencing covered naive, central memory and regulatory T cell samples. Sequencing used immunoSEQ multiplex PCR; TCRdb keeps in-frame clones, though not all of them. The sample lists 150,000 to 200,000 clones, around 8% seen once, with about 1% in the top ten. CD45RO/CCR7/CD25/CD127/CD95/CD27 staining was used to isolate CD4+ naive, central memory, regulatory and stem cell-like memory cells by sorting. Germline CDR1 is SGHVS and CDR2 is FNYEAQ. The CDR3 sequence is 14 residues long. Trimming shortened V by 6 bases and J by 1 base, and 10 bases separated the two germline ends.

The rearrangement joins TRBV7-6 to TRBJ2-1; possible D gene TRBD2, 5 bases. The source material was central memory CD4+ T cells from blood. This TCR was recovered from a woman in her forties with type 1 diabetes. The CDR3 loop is CASSQTRSYNEQFF. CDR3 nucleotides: TGTGCCAGCAGTCAAACTAGATCCTACAATGAGCAGTTCTTC.